This entry lists 27 T cell receptor beta chains sequenced from one sample in a study of blood T cell repertoires in COVID-19 (dated by TCRdb to 2020 to 2022). The protocol used for the library was the immunoSEQ multiplex PCR assay. TCRdb stores this immuneACCESS table with in-frame sequences only. Part of the clones is absent; in the studies checked, under half of the shortfall reflects unresolved V genes, and no reason is known for the rest. This sample gives 120,000 to 150,000 clones in total; 89% of them show up just once. About 1.6% of the sample lies in the top ten. Sequencing input: peripheral blood. Receptors were obtained from a human donor in a cohort sampled during active COVID-19.

The chain joins TRBV30 to TRBJ2-7; TRBD1 is a possible D gene (6 bases). With 0 bases removed from V and 6 bases from J, the gap between germline ends came to 15 bases. The germline V gene has CDR1 GTSNPN and CDR2 SVGIG (reference sequence). CDR3 size: 14 residues. The CDR3 loop is CAWSVGQGIGEQYF. The DNA for the CDR3 is TGTGCCTGGAGTGTAGGGCAGGGGATTGGCGAGCAGTACTTC.

This chain uses TRBV4-1 with TRBJ1-1, with D possibly matching TRBD1 (6 bases). Looked up from germline, CDR1 is MGHRA and CDR2 is YSYEKL. With 1 base removed from V and 3 bases from J, the gap between germline ends came to 15 bases. The CDR3 totals 16 residues. The CDR3, as DNA: TGCGCCAGCAGCCAAGGAAGGGGGGGCGGGGACACTGAAGCTTTCTTT. Protein sequence: CASSQGRGGGDTEAFF.

This chain uses TRBV10-3 with TRBJ2-1; 12 bases match TRBD2. The junction had 11 bases not matched to a gene; V was cut back by 10 bases and J by 7 bases. Germline CDR1 ENHRY, CDR2 SYGVKD. CDR3 length: 15 residues. The CDR3 coding sequence is TGTGCCACATCTTCCGGGACTAGCGGGTTAAATGAGCAGTTCTTC. Its translation: CATSSGTSGLNEQFF.

This chain connects TRBV7-2 to TRBJ2-5, with 13 bases matching TRBD2. V lost 5 bases and J lost 4; bases outside the gene matches: 10. The length of the CDR3 is 17 residues. Germline lookup yields CDR1 SGHTA and CDR2 FQGNSA. The DNA for the CDR3 is TGTGCCAGCAGCCTAGTCCCACTAGCGGGGGGGCGAGAGACCCAGTACTTC. Translated, it gives CASSLVPLAGGRETQYF.

This CDR3 is CASSMSAGVTDTQYF. In DNA form, the CDR3 reads TGTGCCAGTAGTATGTCAGCGGGGGTCACAGATACGCAGTATTTT. The V gene is TRBV19, the J gene TRBJ2-3, with 8 positions matching TRBD2. Losses at the gene ends were 3 bases for V and 2 bases for J; bases not matched to a gene: 4. Germline CDR1 and CDR2: LNHDA and SQIVND (reference sequence). This CDR3 has 15 amino acids.

The chain is built from TRBV5-1 and TRBJ1-1; weak D call: TRBD1 (5 bases). V lost 1 base to trimming and J lost 4 bases, with 8 bases between them. Germline assignment: CDR1 SGHRS and CDR2 YFSETQ. The CDR3 loop spans 13 amino acids. The CDR3 reads CASSLRGGTEAFF. The CDR3 nucleotides read TGCGCCAGCAGCTTGCGCGGGGGCACTGAAGCTTTCTTT.

This rearrangement joins TRBV3-1 (or the pseudogene TRBV3-2) to TRBJ2-1, with D uncertain. The CDR3 length is 15 residues. Germline V gene data show CDR1 as LGHDT and CDR2 as YNNKEL (reference sequence). The ends were cut back, 1 base at V and 7 bases at J, with 14 bases in the middle. This CDR3 is CASSQGLFVWNEQFF. The CDR3 coding sequence is TGTGCCAGCAGCCAAGGACTTTTCGTGTGGAATGAGCAGTTCTTC.

The chain uses TRBV19 and TRBJ1-2, with 7 bases lining up with TRBD1. CDR3 length equals 13 residues. Germline V gene sequence: CDR1 LNHDA, CDR2 SQIVND (reference sequence). Losses at the gene ends were 5 bases for V and 2 bases for J; bases not matched to a gene: 2. CDR3 nucleotide sequence: TGTGCCAGTAGTGGGACAGCCAACTATGGCTACACCTTC. Its translation: CASSGTANYGYTF. Full variable domain (missing parts from reference TRBV19 and TRBJ1-2): DGGITQSPKYLFRKEGQNVTLSCEQNLNHDAMYWYRQDPGQGLRLIYYSQIVNDFQKGDIAEGYSVSREKKESFPLTVTSAQKNPTAFYLCASSGTANYGYTFGSGTRLTVV.

The chain recombines TRBV6-4 with TRBJ2-2, with 7 bases identical to TRBD2. The CDR3 length is 16 residues. Germline V CDR1 and CDR2: MRHNA, SNTAGT. The V segment lost 3 bases and the J segment 2 bases; nucleotides outside the gene matches: 6. The CDR3 bases are TGTGCCAGCAGTGAATCGCTAGCGGTAAACACCGGGGAGCTGTTTTTT. Translated, it gives CASSESLAVNTGELFF.

The genes are TRBV25-1 and TRBJ1-2; 7 bases line up with TRBD1. The CDR3 has 14 residues. J was trimmed by 5 bases and V by 2 bases; bases with no gene match: 5. Germline values: CDR1 MGHDK, CDR2 SYGVNS. The DNA for the CDR3 is TGTGCCAGCAGTGAACCCGGGACAGCATATGGCTACACCTTC. It yields the protein CASSEPGTAYGYTF.

The chain uses TRBV5-1 and TRBJ1-1; D remains unclear. The V gene lost 0 bases and the J gene lost 0 bases, with 12 bases spanning the gap. This CDR3 has 16 amino acids. CDR1 is SGHRS, CDR2 YFSETQ, per germline. The CDR3 bases are TGCGCCAGCAGCTTGGCCAGTGGGCCTTTGAACACTGAAGCTTTCTTT. It specifies CASSLASGPLNTEAFF.

The chain joins TRBV5-1 to TRBJ1-2, with a weak D call TRBD1 (6 bases). The CDR3 is 14 residues long. CDR1 is SGHRS and CDR2 is YFSETQ in the germline V gene. The germline V and J ends were trimmed by 2 bases and 3 bases, with 11 bases remaining between them. The CDR3 reads CASSFSQGDYGYTF. The CDR3 DNA sequence: TGCGCCAGCAGCTTTTCACAGGGAGACTATGGCTACACCTTC.

The V gene is TRBV10-1, the J gene TRBJ2-3; 7 bases line up with TRBD2. The trim removed 0 bases at V and 1 base at J, leaving 4 bases unmatched. Germline V gene data show CDR1 as WNHNN and CDR2 as SYGVQD (reference sequence). The CDR3 runs to 16 residues. Here the CDR3 reads CASSESRTRGTDTQYF. CDR3 nucleotides: TGCGCCAGCAGTGAGTCGCGGACTAGAGGCACAGATACGCAGTATTTT.

With regard to this clone: A read error may account for a junction end that differs from germline. This chain connects TRBV2 to TRBJ1-1; D ambiguous. The CDR3 totals 11 residues. Germline CDR1 SNHLY, CDR2 FYNNEI. The CDR3 here is CASSGNSEAFF. CDR3 bases: TGTGCCAGCAGTGGAAACAGTGAAGCTTTCTTT.

The V call is TRBV7-9, the J call TRBJ2-7; tentatively, D is TRBD1 (5 bases). This CDR3 region has 14 residues. The germline V and J ends were trimmed by 4 bases and 2 bases, with 12 bases remaining between them. CDR1 is SEHNR, CDR2 FQNEAQ, per germline (reference sequence). The CDR3 region is CASSWVDKTYEQYF. The CDR3 nucleotides read TGTGCCAGCAGCTGGGTGGACAAGACCTACGAGCAGTACTTC. The whole variable domain, filled in from reference TRBV7-9 and TRBJ2-7, reads DTGVSQNPRHKITKRGQNVTFRCDPISEHNRLYWYRQTLGQGPEFLTYFQNEAQLEKSRLLSDRFSAERPKGSFSTLEIQRTEQGDSAMYLCASSWVDKTYEQYFGPGTRLTVT.

The chain joins TRBV29-1 to TRBJ1-1, with D possibly TRBD1 on 6 matching bases. Trimming shortened V by 7 bases and J by 0 bases, and 12 bases separated the two germline ends. The CDR3 runs to 13 residues. CDR1 is SQVTM, CDR2 ANQGSEA, per germline. CDR3 sequence reads: CSGNRVVNTEAFF. In DNA, the CDR3 is TGCAGCGGAAACAGGGTCGTGAACACTGAAGCTTTCTTT.

The gene calls are TRBV5-1 and TRBJ2-3; maybe TRBD2 (6 bases). This CDR3 spans 14 amino acids. Trimming cost V 0 bases and J 6 bases, with 11 bases left between them. In germline, CDR1 is SGHRS, CDR2 YFSETQ. The DNA for the CDR3 is TGCGCCAGCAGCTTGGAAGGAGGGTCGGATACGCAGTATTTT. Amino acids: CASSLEGGSDTQYF.

V usage is TRBV5-1 and J usage is TRBJ1-1; maybe TRBD1 (5 bases). There are 13 residues in the CDR3. V was cut by 7 bases and J by 2 bases, with 12 bases left in between. In germline, CDR1 is SGHRS, CDR2 YFSETQ. CDR3 protein: CASAPDSNTEAFF. The CDR3 DNA is TGCGCCAGCGCCCCAGACAGTAACACTGAAGCTTTCTTT.

This chain joins TRBV18 and TRBJ2-7, with a weak D call TRBD2 (5 bases). Deletions cut 1 base from V and 4 bases from J, with 11 bases between. This CDR3 contains 14 residues. Germline lookup yields CDR1 KGHSH and CDR2 LQKENI. The CDR3 nucleotides are TGTGCCAGCTCACCACGGCGGGCCGCGTACGAGCAGTACTTC. As protein: CASSPRRAAYEQYF.

J is TRBJ1-2 and V is TRBV5-1; 9 nucleotides align to TRBD1. The germline V gene has CDR1 SGHRS and CDR2 YFSETQ. The junction had 15 bases not matched to a gene; V was cut back by 5 bases and J by 4 bases. The CDR3 runs 17 residues. CDR3 residues: CASSPRPGQGWAYGYTF. The CDR3, as DNA: TGCGCCAGCAGTCCGCGACCGGGACAGGGTTGGGCCTATGGCTACACCTTC.

The V call is TRBV3-1 (or the pseudogene TRBV3-2), the J call TRBJ1-3, with 7 bases that match TRBD1. The V gene's germline CDR1 is LGHDT and CDR2 YNNKEL (reference sequence). The CDR3 loop spans 15 amino acids. The V gene end was trimmed by 4 bases and the J gene end by 2 bases; junction bases not matched to a gene: 5. This CDR3 reads CASSRDRVTGNTIYF. CDR3 coding DNA: TGTGCCAGCAGCCGCGACAGGGTCACTGGAAACACCATATATTTT.

The rearrangement uses TRBV4-1 and TRBJ2-1; 7 nucleotides match TRBD2. Germline CDR1 is MGHRA and CDR2 is YSYEKL. CDR3 length: 16 amino acids. Germline trimming cut 5 bases from V and 0 bases from J; bases unmatched to any gene: 7. The CDR3 coding sequence is TGCGCCAGCAGCGCCAGCGGGGCATCCTCCTACAATGAGCAGTTCTTC. It yields the protein CASSASGASSYNEQFF.

The V call is TRBV7-2, the J call TRBJ1-2; a possible D gene is TRBD1 (5 bases). The germline CDR1 and CDR2 sequences are SGHTA and FQGNSA. V was cut by 1 base and J by 4 bases, with 7 bases left in between. The CDR3 covers 13 residues. The CDR3 DNA reads TGTGCCAGCAGCTTAGAAGGGGTCTATGGCTACACCTTC. As protein: CASSLEGVYGYTF.

There are a few counts of this clone. The rearrangement uses TRBV6-2 or TRBV6-3 and TRBJ1-2; the D is unclear. The V gene's germline CDR1 is MNHEY and CDR2 SVGEGT. Trimming shortened V by 2 bases and J by 2 bases, and 6 bases separated the two germline ends. The CDR3 loop spans 13 amino acids. In DNA form, the CDR3 reads TGTGCCAGCAGTTACGGGCAGAACTATGGCTACACCTTC. Protein sequence: CASSYGQNYGYTF.

The J gene is TRBJ2-1, the V gene TRBV27; D gene uncertain. V was shortened by 5 bases and J by 0 bases, with 11 bases between the two germline ends. The CDR3 is 15 amino acids. Per the germline V gene, CDR1 is MNHEY and CDR2 is SMNVEV (reference sequence). The CDR3 protein is CASSLQLTSYNEQFF. CDR3 in DNA: TGTGCCAGCAGTCTACAGCTTACCTCCTACAATGAGCAGTTCTTC.

This chain links TRBV2 with TRBJ1-4, with D possibly TRBD1 on 6 matching bases. Germline V gene data show CDR1 as SNHLY and CDR2 as FYNNEI. Trimming stripped 8 bases from V and 8 bases from J, with 15 bases between. The CDR3 runs 13 residues. CDR3 nucleotides: TGTGCCAGCCAAGCGGGACATAGCGAAAAACTGTTTTTT. Protein: CASQAGHSEKLFF. The full variable domain, with the rest looked up from reference TRBV2 and TRBJ1-4, is EPEVTQTPSHQVTQMGQEVILRCVPISNHLYFYWYRQILGQKVEFLVSFYNNEISEKSEIFDDQFSVERPDGSNFTLKIRSTKLEDSAMYFCASQAGHSEKLFFGSGTQLSVL.

The gene calls are TRBV7-6 and TRBJ2-1; 9 nucleotides line up with TRBD2. CDR3 length: 16 amino acids. Germline CDR1 reads SGHVS; CDR2 reads FNYEAQ. Losses at the gene ends were 1 base for V and 4 bases for J; bases not matched to a gene: 5. This CDR3 reads CASSLGGGAEYNEQFF. The CDR3 coding sequence is TGTGCCAGCAGCTTAGGCGGGGGGGCGGAGTACAATGAGCAGTTCTTC.